These 8 T cell receptor beta chains were sequenced from one sample in a study of T cell responses to AZD1222 COVID-19 vaccine (dated by TCRdb to the early 2020s). Reading the label with the study, this specimen's time point is: baseline before first vaccination. The protocol used for the library was the immunoSEQ multiplex PCR assay. TCRdb re-hosts the immuneACCESS table, in-frame sequences only. Its copies lack some clones; in the studies checked, an unresolved V gene accounts for under half of them, and the cause for the rest is not known. The sample has some 130,000 clones on record, roughly 89% of them singletons. Clones ranked in the top ten supply under 2.5% of the sample. Sample: peripheral blood, taken on day 0 of AZD1222 vaccination. These receptors all come from an adult in good health.

The chain is built from TRBV5-4 and TRBJ1-2; 8 bases fit TRBD1. Trimming took 3 bases from V and 4 from J; bases not matched to a gene: 5. The V gene's germline CDR1 is SGHNT and CDR2 YYREEE (reference sequence). This CDR3 is built from 14 residues. The CDR3 here is CASSSGQGIYGYTF. CDR3 DNA: TGTGCCAGCAGCTCAGGACAGGGCATCTATGGCTACACCTTC.

V usage is TRBV15 and J usage is TRBJ2-1, with D perhaps TRBD2 (5 bases). The ends were cut back, 1 base at V and 4 bases at J, with 14 bases in the middle. This CDR3 comprises 16 residues. Germline V gene data show CDR1 as LNHNV and CDR2 as YYDKDF (reference sequence). The CDR3 reads CATSRGPADQYNEQFF. The CDR3 DNA reads TGTGCCACCAGCAGAGGTCCAGCGGACCAGTACAATGAGCAGTTCTTC. Full variable domain (remainder filled in from reference TRBV15 and TRBJ2-1): DAMVIQNPRYQVTQFGKPVTLSCSQTLNHNVMYWYQQKSSQAPKLLFHYYDKDFNNEADTPDNFQSRRPNTSFCFLDIRSPGLGDTAMYLCATSRGPADQYNEQFFGPGTRLTVL.

This chain connects TRBV15 to TRBJ1-1; D gene unclear. The CDR3 loop spans 12 amino acids. V lost 0 bases to trimming and J lost 7 bases, with 6 bases between them. CDR1 LNHNV and CDR2 YYDKDF come from the germline V gene (reference sequence). CDR3 loop: CATSRDQIEAFF. Written as DNA, the CDR3 is TGTGCCACCAGCAGAGATCAGATTGAAGCTTTCTTT.

The chain has TRBV20-1 and TRBJ1-2; possibly TRBD1 for D (5 bases). The CDR3 loop spans 8 amino acids. Germline lookup yields CDR1 DFQATT and CDR2 SNEGSKA (reference sequence). CDR3 amino acids: CSVTGTTF. The CDR3 region has the DNA TGCAGCGTGACGGGGACGACCTTC.

The chain recombines TRBV4-1 with TRBJ2-7, with D possibly matching TRBD1 (6 bases). CDR1 and CDR2 (germline): MGHRA, YSYEKL. Trimming stripped 3 bases from V and 3 bases from J, with 12 bases between. CDR3 size: 14 residues. CDR3 residues: CASSHVGADYEQYF. Here the CDR3 DNA reads TGCGCCAGCAGCCATGTGGGGGCAGACTACGAGCAGTACTTC.

The rearrangement joins TRBV9 to TRBJ1-6; D gene uncertain. V was clipped by 4 bases and J by 7 bases, with 6 bases between them. This CDR3 has 12 amino acids. Germline CDR1 reads SGDLS; CDR2 reads YYNGEE. CDR3 DNA sequence: TGTGCCAGCAGCCAGAAAAATTCACCCCTCCACTTT. Protein sequence: CASSQKNSPLHF.

The chain employs TRBV5-4 and TRBJ2-3; TRBD2 matches 12 bases. Germline V gene sequence: CDR1 SGHNT, CDR2 YYREEE (reference sequence). The CDR3 runs 15 residues. J gave up 3 bases and V 4 bases, and 3 bases lay outside the gene matches. CDR3: CASSVGLAGTDTQYF. CDR3 DNA sequence: TGTGCCAGCAGCGTCGGACTAGCGGGGACAGATACGCAGTATTTT.

The rearrangement uses TRBV19 and TRBJ1-1; D unresolved. The CDR3 has 17 residues. The germline V and J ends were trimmed by 6 bases and 5 bases, with 25 bases remaining between them. Germline V gives CDR1 LNHDA, CDR2 SQIVND (reference sequence). This CDR3 reads CASRLAFGNLQKTEAFF. The CDR3 nucleotides read TGTGCCAGTAGGTTAGCTTTTGGGAATCTCCAAAAAACTGAAGCTTTCTTT.